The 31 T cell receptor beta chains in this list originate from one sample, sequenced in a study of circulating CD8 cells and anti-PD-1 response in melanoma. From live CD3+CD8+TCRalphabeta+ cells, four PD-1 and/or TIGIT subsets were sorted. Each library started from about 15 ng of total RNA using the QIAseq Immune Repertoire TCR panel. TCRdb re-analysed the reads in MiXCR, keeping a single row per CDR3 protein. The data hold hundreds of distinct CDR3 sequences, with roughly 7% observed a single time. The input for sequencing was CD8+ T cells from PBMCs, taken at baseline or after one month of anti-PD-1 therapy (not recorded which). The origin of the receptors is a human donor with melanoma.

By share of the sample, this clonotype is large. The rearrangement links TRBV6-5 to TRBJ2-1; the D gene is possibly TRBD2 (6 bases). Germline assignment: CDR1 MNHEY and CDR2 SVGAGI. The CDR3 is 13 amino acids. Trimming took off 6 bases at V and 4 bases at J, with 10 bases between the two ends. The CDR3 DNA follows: TGTGCCAGCAGGAGTAGCGGATACAATGAGCAGTTCTTC. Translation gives CASRSSGYNEQFF.

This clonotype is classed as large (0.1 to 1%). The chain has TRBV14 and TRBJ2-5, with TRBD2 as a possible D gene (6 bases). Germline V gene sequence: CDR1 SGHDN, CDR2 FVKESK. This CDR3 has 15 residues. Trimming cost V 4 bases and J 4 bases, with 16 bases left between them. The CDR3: CASSPKGLGAETQYF. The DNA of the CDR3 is TGTGCCAGCAGCCCCAAGGGACTCGGGGCAGAGACCCAGTACTTC.

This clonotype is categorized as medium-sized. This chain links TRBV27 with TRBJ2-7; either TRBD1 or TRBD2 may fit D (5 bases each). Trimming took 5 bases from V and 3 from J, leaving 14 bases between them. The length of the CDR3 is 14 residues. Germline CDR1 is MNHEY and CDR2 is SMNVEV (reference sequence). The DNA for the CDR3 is TGTGCCAGCAGTACCGGACGGGACGTCTACGAGCAGTACTTC. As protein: CASSTGRDVYEQYF.

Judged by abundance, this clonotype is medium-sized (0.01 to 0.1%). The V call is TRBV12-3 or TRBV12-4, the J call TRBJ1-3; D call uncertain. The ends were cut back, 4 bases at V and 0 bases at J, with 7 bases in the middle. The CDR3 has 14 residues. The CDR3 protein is CASSSASSGNTIYF. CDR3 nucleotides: TGTGCCAGCAGTTCCGCGAGCTCTGGAAACACCATATATTTT.

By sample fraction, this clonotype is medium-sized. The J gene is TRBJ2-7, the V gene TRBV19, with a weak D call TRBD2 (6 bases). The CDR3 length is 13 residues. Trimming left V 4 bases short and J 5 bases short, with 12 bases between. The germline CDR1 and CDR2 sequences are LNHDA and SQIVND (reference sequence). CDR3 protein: CASSTFAGNEQYF. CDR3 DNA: TGTGCCAGTAGTACGTTTGCGGGGAACGAGCAGTACTTC.

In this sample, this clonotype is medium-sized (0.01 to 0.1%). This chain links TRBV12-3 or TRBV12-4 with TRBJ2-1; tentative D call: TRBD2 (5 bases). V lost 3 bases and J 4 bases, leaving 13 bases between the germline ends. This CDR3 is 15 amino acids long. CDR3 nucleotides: TGTGCCAGCAGTTTGGGCGGGTCAGCTTACAATGAGCAGTTCTTC. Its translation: CASSLGGSAYNEQFF.

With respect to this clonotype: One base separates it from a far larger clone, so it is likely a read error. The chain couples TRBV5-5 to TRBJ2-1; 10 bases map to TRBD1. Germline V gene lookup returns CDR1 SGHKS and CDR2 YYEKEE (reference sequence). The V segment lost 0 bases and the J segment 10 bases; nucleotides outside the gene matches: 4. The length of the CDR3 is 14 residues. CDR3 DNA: TGTGCCAGCAGCTTGGGGACAGGGGGTAACGAGCAGTTCTTC. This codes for CASSLGTGGNEQFF.

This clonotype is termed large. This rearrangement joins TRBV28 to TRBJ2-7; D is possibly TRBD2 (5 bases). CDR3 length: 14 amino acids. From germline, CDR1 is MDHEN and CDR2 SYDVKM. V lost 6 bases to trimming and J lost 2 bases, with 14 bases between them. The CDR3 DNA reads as TGTGCCAGCAGACCGTATTCCGGGACCTACGAGCAGTACTTC. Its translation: CASRPYSGTYEQYF.

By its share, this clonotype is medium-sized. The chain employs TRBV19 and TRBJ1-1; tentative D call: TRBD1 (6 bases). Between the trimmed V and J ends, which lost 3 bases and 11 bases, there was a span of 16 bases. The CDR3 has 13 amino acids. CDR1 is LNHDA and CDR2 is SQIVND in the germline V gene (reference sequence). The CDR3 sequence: CASSIIGPQGAFF. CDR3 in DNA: TGTGCCAGTAGTATTATTGGGCCTCAGGGGGCTTTCTTT.

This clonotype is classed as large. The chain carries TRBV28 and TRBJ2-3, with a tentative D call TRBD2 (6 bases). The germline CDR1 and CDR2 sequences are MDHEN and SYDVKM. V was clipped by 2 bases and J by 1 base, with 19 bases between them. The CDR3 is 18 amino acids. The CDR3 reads CASSLVPPGRSGTDTQYF. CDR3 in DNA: TGTGCCAGCAGTTTAGTACCCCCGGGGAGGAGCGGCACAGATACGCAGTATTTT. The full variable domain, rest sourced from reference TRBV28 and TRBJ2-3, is DVKVTQSSRYLVKRTGEKVFLECVQDMDHENMFWYRQDPGLGLRLIYFSYDVKMKEKGDIPEGYSVSREKKERFSLILESASTNQTSMYLCASSLVPPGRSGTDTQYFGPGTRLTVL.

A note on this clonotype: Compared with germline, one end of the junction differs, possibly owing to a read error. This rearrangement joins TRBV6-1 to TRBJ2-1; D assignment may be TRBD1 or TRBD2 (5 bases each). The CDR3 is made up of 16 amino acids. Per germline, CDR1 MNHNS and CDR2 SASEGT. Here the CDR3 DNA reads TGTGCCAGCAGTGTGGGACGCCGAGGCTCCTACAATGAGCAGCTCTTC. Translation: CASSVGRRGSYNEQLF.

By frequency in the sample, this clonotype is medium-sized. CDR3 sequence: CASSPDGFFNQPQHF. The CDR3 DNA is TGTGCCAGCAGTCCGGACGGGTTCTTCAATCAGCCCCAGCATTTT. The chain carries TRBV27 and TRBJ1-5; D unresolved. Germline-derived CDR1 and CDR2 are MNHEY and SMNVEV (reference sequence). There are 15 residues in the CDR3. Trimming removed 5 bases from V and 3 bases from J, with 14 bases in between.

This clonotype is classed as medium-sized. The CDR3: CAWSINEKLFF. The CDR3 region has the DNA TGTGCCTGGAGCATAAATGAAAAACTGTTTTTT. J is TRBJ1-4 and V is TRBV30; no reliable D call. Germline assignment: CDR1 GTSNPN and CDR2 SVGIG (reference sequence). The germline V and J ends were trimmed by 3 bases and 5 bases, with 4 bases remaining between them. The CDR3 totals 11 residues.

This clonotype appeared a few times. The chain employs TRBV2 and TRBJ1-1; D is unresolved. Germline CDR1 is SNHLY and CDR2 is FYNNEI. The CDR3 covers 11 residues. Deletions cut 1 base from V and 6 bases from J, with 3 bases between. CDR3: CASSEGPEAFF. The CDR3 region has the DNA TGTGCCAGCAGTGAAGGGCCTGAAGCTTTCTTT.

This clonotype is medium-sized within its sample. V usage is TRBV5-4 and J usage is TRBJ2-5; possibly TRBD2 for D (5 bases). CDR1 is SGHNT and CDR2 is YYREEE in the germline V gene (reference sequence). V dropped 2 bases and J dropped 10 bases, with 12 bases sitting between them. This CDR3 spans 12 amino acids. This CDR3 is CASSFVGVSQYF. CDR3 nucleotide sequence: TGTGCCAGCAGCTTCGTCGGGGTGAGCCAGTACTTC.

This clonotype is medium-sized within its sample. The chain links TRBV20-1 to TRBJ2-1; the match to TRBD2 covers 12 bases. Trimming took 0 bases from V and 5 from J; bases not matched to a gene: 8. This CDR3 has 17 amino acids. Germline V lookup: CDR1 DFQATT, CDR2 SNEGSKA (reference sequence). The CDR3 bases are TGCAGTGCTAGAGATCCGACTAGCGGGGGCATTAACAATGAGCAGTTCTTC. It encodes CSARDPTSGGINNEQFF.

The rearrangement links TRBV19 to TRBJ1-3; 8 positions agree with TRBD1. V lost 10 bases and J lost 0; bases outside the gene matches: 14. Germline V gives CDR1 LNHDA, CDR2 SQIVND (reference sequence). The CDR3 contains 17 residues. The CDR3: CAIVGQVESPSGNTIYF. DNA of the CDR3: TGTGCCATCGTGGGACAGGTCGAGTCCCCCTCTGGAAACACCATATATTTT.

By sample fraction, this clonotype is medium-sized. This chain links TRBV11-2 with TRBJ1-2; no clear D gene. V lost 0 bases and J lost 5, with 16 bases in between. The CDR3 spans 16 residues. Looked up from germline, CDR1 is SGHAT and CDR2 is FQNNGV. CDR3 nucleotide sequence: TGTGCCAGCAGCTTAGAGCGTGGGAGTGCTGGGTATGGCTACACCTTC. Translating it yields CASSLERGSAGYGYTF.

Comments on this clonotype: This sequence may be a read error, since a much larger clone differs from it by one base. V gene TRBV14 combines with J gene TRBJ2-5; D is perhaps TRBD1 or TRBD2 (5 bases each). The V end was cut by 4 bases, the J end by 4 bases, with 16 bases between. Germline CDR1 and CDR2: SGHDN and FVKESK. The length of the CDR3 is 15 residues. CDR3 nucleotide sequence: TGTGCCAGCAGCCCCAAGGGACCCGGGGCAGAGACCCAGTACTTC. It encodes CASSPKGPGAETQYF. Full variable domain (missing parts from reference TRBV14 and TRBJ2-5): EAGVTQFPSHSVIEKGQTVTLRCDPISGHDNLYWYRRVMGKEIKFLLHFVKESKQDESGMPNNRFLAERTGGTYSTLKVQPAELEDSGVYFCASSPKGPGAETQYFGPGTRLLVL.

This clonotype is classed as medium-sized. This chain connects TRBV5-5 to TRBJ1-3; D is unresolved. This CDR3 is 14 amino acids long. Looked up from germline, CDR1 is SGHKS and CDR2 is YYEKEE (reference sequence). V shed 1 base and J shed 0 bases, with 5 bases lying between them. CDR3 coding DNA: TGTGCCAGCAGCTTGACGGCCTCTGGAAACACCATATATTTT. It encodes CASSLTASGNTIYF.

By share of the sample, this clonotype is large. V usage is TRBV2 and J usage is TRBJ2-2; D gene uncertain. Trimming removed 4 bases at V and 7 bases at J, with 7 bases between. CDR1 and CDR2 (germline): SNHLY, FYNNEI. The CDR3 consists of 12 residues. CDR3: CASSGPDGELFF. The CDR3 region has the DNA TGTGCCAGCAGTGGCCCGGACGGGGAGCTGTTTTTT.

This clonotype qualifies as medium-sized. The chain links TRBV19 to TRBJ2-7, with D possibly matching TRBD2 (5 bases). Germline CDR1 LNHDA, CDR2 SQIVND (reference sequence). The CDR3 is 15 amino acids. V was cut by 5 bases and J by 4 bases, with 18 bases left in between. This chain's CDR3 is CASSRDPGRGYEQYF. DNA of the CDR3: TGTGCCAGTAGTCGCGACCCGGGCAGAGGGTACGAGCAGTACTTC.

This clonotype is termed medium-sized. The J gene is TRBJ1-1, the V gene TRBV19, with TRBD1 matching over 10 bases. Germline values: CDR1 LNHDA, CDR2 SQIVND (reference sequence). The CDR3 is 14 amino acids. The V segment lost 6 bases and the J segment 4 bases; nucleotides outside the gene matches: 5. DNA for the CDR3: TGTGCCAGTAGAAGGGACAGGGGATTCACTGAAGCTTTCTTT. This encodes CASRRDRGFTEAFF.

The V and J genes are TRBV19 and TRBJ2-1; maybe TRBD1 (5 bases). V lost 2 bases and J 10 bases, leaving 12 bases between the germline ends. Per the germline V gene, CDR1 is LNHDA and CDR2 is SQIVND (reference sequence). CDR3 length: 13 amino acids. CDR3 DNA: TGTGCCAGTAGTATAATGAAAGGGGCCGAGCAGTTCTTC. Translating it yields CASSIMKGAEQFF. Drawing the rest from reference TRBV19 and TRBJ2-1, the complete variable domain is DGGITQSPKYLFRKEGQNVTLSCEQNLNHDAMYWYRQDPGQGLRLIYYSQIVNDFQKGDIAEGYSVSREKKESFPLTVTSAQKNPTAFYLCASSIMKGAEQFFGPGTRLTVL.

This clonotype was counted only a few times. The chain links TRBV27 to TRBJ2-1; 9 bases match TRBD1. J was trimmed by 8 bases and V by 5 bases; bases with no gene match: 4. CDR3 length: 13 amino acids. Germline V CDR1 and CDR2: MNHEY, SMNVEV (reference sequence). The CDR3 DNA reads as TGTGCCAGCAGTACTACAGGGGGCCATGAGCAGTTCTTC. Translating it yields CASSTTGGHEQFF.

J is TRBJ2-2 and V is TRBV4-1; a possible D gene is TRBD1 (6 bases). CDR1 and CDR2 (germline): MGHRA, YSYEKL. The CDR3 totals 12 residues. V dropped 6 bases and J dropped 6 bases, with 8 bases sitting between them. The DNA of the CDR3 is TGCGCCAGCAGAGGACAGTCCGGGGAGCTGTTTTTT. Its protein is CASRGQSGELFF.

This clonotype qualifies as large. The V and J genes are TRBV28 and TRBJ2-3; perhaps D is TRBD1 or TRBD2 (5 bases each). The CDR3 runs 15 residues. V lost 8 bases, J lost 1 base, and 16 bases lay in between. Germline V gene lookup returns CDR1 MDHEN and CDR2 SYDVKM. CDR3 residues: CASLAPGTGTDTQYF. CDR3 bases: TGTGCCAGCCTGGCCCCCGGGACCGGCACAGATACGCAGTATTTT.

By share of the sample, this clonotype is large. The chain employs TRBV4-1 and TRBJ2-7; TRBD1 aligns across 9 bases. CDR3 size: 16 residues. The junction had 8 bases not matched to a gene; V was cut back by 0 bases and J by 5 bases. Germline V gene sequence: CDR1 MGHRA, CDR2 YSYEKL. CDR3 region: CASSQDRGTGGNEQYF. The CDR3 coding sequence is TGCGCCAGCAGCCAAGATCGGGGAACAGGGGGCAACGAGCAGTACTTC.

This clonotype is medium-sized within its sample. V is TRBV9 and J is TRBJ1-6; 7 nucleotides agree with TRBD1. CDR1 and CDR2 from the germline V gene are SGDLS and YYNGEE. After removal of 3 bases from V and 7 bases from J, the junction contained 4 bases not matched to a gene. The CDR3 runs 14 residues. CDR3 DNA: TGTGCCAGCAGCGGGGACAGTCCCAATTCACCCCTCCACTTT. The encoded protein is CASSGDSPNSPLHF. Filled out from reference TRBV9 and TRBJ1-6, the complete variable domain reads DSGVTQTPKHLITATGQRVTLRCSPRSGDLSVYWYQQSLDQGLQFLIQYYNGEERAKGNILERFSAQQFPDLHSELNLSSLELGDSALYFCASSGDSPNSPLHFGNGTRLTVT.

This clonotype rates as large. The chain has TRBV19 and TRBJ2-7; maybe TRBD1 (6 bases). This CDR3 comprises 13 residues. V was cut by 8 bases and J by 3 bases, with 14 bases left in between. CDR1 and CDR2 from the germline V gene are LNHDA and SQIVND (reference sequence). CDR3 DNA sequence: TGTGCCAGTTCCCGGGACACCGACTACGAGCAGTACTTC. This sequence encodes CASSRDTDYEQYF. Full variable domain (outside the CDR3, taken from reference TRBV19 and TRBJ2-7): DGGITQSPKYLFRKEGQNVTLSCEQNLNHDAMYWYRQDPGQGLRLIYYSQIVNDFQKGDIAEGYSVSREKKESFPLTVTSAQKNPTAFYLCASSRDTDYEQYFGPGTRLTVT.

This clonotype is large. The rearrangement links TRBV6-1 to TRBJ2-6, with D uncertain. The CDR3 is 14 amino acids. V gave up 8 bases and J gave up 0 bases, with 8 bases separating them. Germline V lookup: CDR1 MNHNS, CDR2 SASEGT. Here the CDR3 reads CASGLSSGANVLTF. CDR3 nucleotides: TGTGCCAGCGGGCTTAGCTCTGGGGCCAACGTCCTGACTTTC.